These 19 T cell receptor beta chains originate from one sample sequenced in a study of CD8 T cells in Susac syndrome. Random hexamers were used to reverse transcribe the RNA input (about 0.45 to 1 ug). A single record per CDR3 protein comes from TCRdb applying MiXCR to the immunoSEQ multiplex PCR reads. This sample yields around 150,000 distinct CDR3 sequences, of which 85% to 95% are seen a single time; roughly 0.13% belongs to the top ten. The sequencing input was CD4+ T cells from PBMCs. The source of these receptors is a human donor in good health.

The CDR3 is CSALTSQKSTDTQYF. CDR3 nucleotide sequence: TGCAGTGCTCTCACTAGTCAAAAAAGCACAGATACGCAGTATTTT. The chain links TRBV20-1 to TRBJ2-3; the D gene is possibly TRBD2 (5 bases). The V end was cut by 5 bases, the J end by 0 bases, with 15 bases between. Germline V gene sequence: CDR1 DFQATT, CDR2 SNEGSKA (reference sequence). The length of the CDR3 is 15 residues.

The chain is built from TRBV18 and TRBJ1-1, with D perhaps TRBD1 (5 bases). The CDR3 covers 17 residues. V was clipped by 1 base and J by 1 base, with 16 bases between them. CDR1 is KGHSH, CDR2 LQKENI, per germline. The CDR3 region has the DNA TGTGCCAGCTCACCACTGGAAGGGTTTGGGACGAACACTGAAGCTTTCTTT. It encodes CASSPLEGFGTNTEAFF.

The sample holds one count of this clonotype. The gene calls are TRBV5-1 and TRBJ2-2, with D perhaps assigned TRBD1 or TRBD2 (5 bases each). The V gene lost 3 bases and the J gene lost 6 bases, with 24 bases spanning the gap. The CDR3 extends over 18 amino acids. CDR1 is SGHRS, CDR2 YFSETQ, per germline. The CDR3 region is CASSWDPQTQVGAGELFF. The CDR3 DNA is TGCGCCAGCAGCTGGGATCCCCAAACACAGGTGGGGGCCGGGGAGCTGTTTTTT.

CDR3 sequence reads: CSASLAGNTDTQYF. CDR3 in DNA: TGCAGTGCTAGTCTAGCGGGGAACACAGATACGCAGTATTTT. The V and J genes are TRBV20-1 and TRBJ2-3; 9 bases line up with TRBD2. Germline V gene sequence: CDR1 DFQATT, CDR2 SNEGSKA (reference sequence). V lost 3 bases to trimming and J lost 2 bases; unmatched junction nucleotides: 3. The CDR3 sequence is 14 residues long.

This chain links TRBV6-1 with TRBJ2-7, with D possibly TRBD2 on 5 matching bases. V lost 1 base to trimming and J lost 11 bases, with 12 bases between them. The germline V gene encodes CDR1 MNHNS and CDR2 SASEGT. CDR3 length: 12 amino acids. The CDR3 DNA follows: TGTGCCAGCAGTGAAGGAGGACTCCAGGAGTACTTC. This sequence encodes CASSEGGLQEYF.

This clonotype was observed once. This chain links TRBV11-2 with TRBJ2-3; D remains ambiguous. The V and J ends lost 1 base and 5 bases respectively, with 4 bases between them. Germline V lookup: CDR1 SGHAT, CDR2 FQNNGV. The CDR3 extends over 12 amino acids. CDR3 loop: CASSLGVDTQYF. CDR3 in DNA: TGTGCCAGCAGCTTAGGGGTAGATACGCAGTATTTT.

This chain joins TRBV2 and TRBJ2-5; 8 nucleotides match TRBD1. The CDR3 has 15 amino acids. The trim removed 8 bases at V and 5 bases at J, leaving 13 bases unmatched. CDR1 SNHLY and CDR2 FYNNEI come from the germline V gene. The CDR3 here is CASEAGQGAYETQYF. As DNA, the CDR3 is TGTGCCAGCGAGGCGGGTCAGGGGGCTTACGAGACCCAGTACTTC.

The chain links TRBV5-1 to TRBJ2-7; 9 positions match TRBD1. This CDR3 has 16 amino acids. V lost 0 bases, J lost 0 bases, and 4 bases stayed unmatched. From germline, CDR1 is SGHRS and CDR2 YFSETQ. The CDR3 DNA follows: TGCGCCAGCAGCTTGGCGGGACAGGGCCTCTCCTACGAGCAGTACTTC. This sequence encodes CASSLAGQGLSYEQYF.

The rearrangement joins TRBV6-6 to TRBJ1-2; D is unresolved. CDR1 and CDR2 from the germline V gene are MNHNY and SVGAGI (reference sequence). Trimming cost V 0 bases and J 9 bases, with 14 bases left between them. There are 14 residues in the CDR3. The CDR3 region has the DNA TGTGCCAGCAGTTACTCGGCTTTTCCAGGACGCTACACCTTC. Translation: CASSYSAFPGRYTF.

CDR3 in DNA: TGTGCCAGCAGCGTAGGGGGGGTCTATAACAATGAGCAGTTCTTC. Amino acids: CASSVGGVYNNEQFF. The J gene is TRBJ2-1, the V gene TRBV9; TRBD2 is a possible D gene (6 bases). This CDR3 spans 15 amino acids. V dropped 0 bases and J dropped 5 bases, with 12 bases sitting between them. Germline V gives CDR1 SGDLS, CDR2 YYNGEE.

V gene TRBV3-1 combines with J gene TRBJ1-2, with 9 bases aligning to TRBD1. The J segment lost 8 bases and the V segment lost 0 bases, leaving 4 bases of the junction unmatched. The CDR3 loop spans 14 amino acids. Germline assignment: CDR1 LGHDT and CDR2 YNNKEL (reference sequence). For the CDR3, the DNA is TGTGCCAGCAGCCAAGAGGACAGGGGTAGGGGCTACACCTTC. This gives the protein CASSQEDRGRGYTF.

The chain is built from TRBV2 and TRBJ1-1, with D possibly matching TRBD1 (5 bases). The V gene's germline CDR1 is SNHLY and CDR2 FYNNEI. V was clipped by 7 bases and J by 1 base, with 19 bases between them. The CDR3 contains 16 residues. CDR3 sequence reads: CASTEQGIWQNTEAFF. The CDR3 nucleotides read TGTGCCAGCACTGAGCAGGGAATTTGGCAGAACACTGAAGCTTTCTTT.

J is TRBJ1-2 and V is TRBV12-3 or TRBV12-4, with D possibly matching TRBD1 (6 bases). The CDR3 covers 14 residues. V was pared by 3 bases and J by 5 bases, with 13 bases between. CDR3 sequence reads: CASSFRTAGYGYTF. CDR3 in DNA: TGTGCCAGCAGTTTTAGGACAGCCGGTTATGGCTACACCTTC.

The V and J genes are TRBV3-1 and TRBJ2-5; TRBD1 agrees at 9 bases. From germline, CDR1 is LGHDT and CDR2 YNNKEL (reference sequence). J gave up 2 bases and V 6 bases, and 10 bases lay outside the gene matches. This CDR3 contains 16 residues. The CDR3 loop is CASRIDGTGSQETQYF. As DNA, the CDR3 is TGTGCCAGCAGAATAGACGGGACAGGGAGTCAAGAGACCCAGTACTTC.

V gene TRBV7-9 combines with J gene TRBJ2-3, with 10 bases lining up with TRBD2. Germline V gene lookup returns CDR1 SEHNR and CDR2 FQNEAQ (reference sequence). This CDR3 is built from 18 residues. V was clipped by 5 bases and J by 0 bases; unmatched bases: 11. This chain's CDR3 is CASSQRGGLLLSTDTQYF. The DNA for the CDR3 is TGTGCCAGCAGCCAGCGGGGGGGCCTGCTATTGAGCACAGATACGCAGTATTTT.

The chain links TRBV20-1 to TRBJ1-4; D is undetermined. This CDR3 contains 12 residues. In germline, CDR1 is DFQATT, CDR2 SNEGSKA (reference sequence). V was trimmed by 1 base and J by 10 bases, leaving 10 bases between them. The CDR3 DNA sequence: TGCAGTGCTAGAGTTTCAACGGGAAAACTGTTTTTT. It yields the protein CSARVSTGKLFF.

This chain uses TRBV10-3 with TRBJ1-1; D remains ambiguous. The V gene's germline CDR1 is ENHRY and CDR2 SYGVKD. The ends were cut back, 0 bases at V and 5 bases at J, with 7 bases in the middle. The CDR3 spans 13 residues. The CDR3 loop is CAISESRETEAFF. Here the CDR3 DNA reads TGTGCCATCAGTGAGTCCCGAGAAACTGAAGCTTTCTTT.

The V and J genes are TRBV10-3 and TRBJ2-7; 11 positions agree with TRBD2. Trimming removed 2 bases from V and 0 bases from J; junction bases left unmatched: 3. The length of the CDR3 is 16 residues. Per germline, CDR1 ENHRY and CDR2 SYGVKD. CDR3 in amino acids: CAISEGGTSGSYEQYF. CDR3 nucleotide sequence: TGTGCCATCAGTGAGGGGGGGACTAGCGGCTCCTACGAGCAGTACTTC.

The chain combines TRBV7-9 with TRBJ1-1, with D possibly being TRBD1 (5 bases). CDR3 length: 17 amino acids. The V gene's germline CDR1 is SEHNR and CDR2 FQNEAQ (reference sequence). V was trimmed by 1 base and J by 0 bases, leaving 15 bases between them. The CDR3 DNA reads as TGTGCCAGCAGCTTAGGCGCAGGGACTTATTTGAACACTGAAGCTTTCTTT. It encodes CASSLGAGTYLNTEAFF.